This T cell receptor (beta chain) originates from a study of cytomegalovirus exposure and HLA in healthy donors. The PCR made use of 60 Vbeta and 13 Jbeta primers. Sequencing used immunoSEQ multiplex PCR; TCRdb keeps in-frame clones, though not all of them. The data contain 200,000 to 250,000 clones, 75% of them singletons. The CDR3 sequence is 15 residues long. Germline lookup yields CDR1 MNHNS and CDR2 SASEGT. Unmatched junction bases numbered 12, after V lost 7 bases and J lost 6 bases. The sequenced material came from PBMCs. The sequence was obtained from a woman in her twenties or thirties in good health and CMV-seronegative. This chain joins TRBV6-1 and TRBJ1-5; 7 positions match TRBD1. The CDR3, as DNA: TGTGCCAGCATGCAAACAGGGGCACGGGGTCAGCCCCAGCATTTT. Its translation: CASMQTGARGQPQHF.